This record concerns one TCR beta chain sequence. This CDR3 has 17 amino acids. These data belong to a study of shared T cell receptors in the human thymus. Assay used: immunoSEQ multiplex PCR; TCRdb lists only in-frame clones, some missing. The table shows some 660,000 clones, with more than 70% occurring only once. This same sample was also part of a study on human thymus T cells. That source reports: Apparent skewing of V and J gene usage characterized both thymic and blood repertoires. Unrelated individuals were reported by related research to share highly overlapping thymic repertoires.

The sequenced sample was thymocytes. The chain combines TRBV1 with TRBJ2-3; TRBD2, the D gene given by the table, was not confirmed from the DNA. TRBV1 is a listed pseudogene. The receptor was derived from a boy younger than two with a congenital heart defect. The CDR3, as DNA: TGCACCAGCAGCCAAGCGCGGCGGGAGTGCGTAACAGATACGCAGTATTTT. Its translation: CTSSQARRECVTDTQYF.